This T cell receptor beta chain is from a study of blood T cell repertoires in COVID-19. Overall study: Acute and convalescent COVID-19 specimens originated in the United States, Italy and Spain. The cDNA or gDNA used as material had been derived from T cells, B-cell-depleted T cells, or PBMCs.

Authors' processing steps: Counts of nucleated cells, estimated from reference gene primer amplification, were obtained. Clones were read by immunoSEQ multiplex PCR, and TCRdb kept only the in-frame ones, dropping some. That table supplies the V and J calls and clone size; D and trimming were determined from the DNA. The sample lists about 200,000 clones; 65% to 85% were seen once. The ends were cut back, 2 bases at V and 2 bases at J, with 17 bases in the middle. Germline V gives CDR1 SGHNT, CDR2 YYREEE (reference sequence). This CDR3 comprises 18 residues. The gene calls are TRBV5-4 and TRBJ2-6, with a possible D match to TRBD1 (6 bases). The sequenced sample was peripheral blood. The TCR originated in a woman of 80 years or more with acute or convalescent COVID-19. CDR3 nucleotide sequence: TGTGCCAGCAGCTTCGGGGCAGGGGAAGTGACTGGGGCCAACGTCCTGACTTTC. This sequence encodes CASSFGAGEVTGANVLTF.